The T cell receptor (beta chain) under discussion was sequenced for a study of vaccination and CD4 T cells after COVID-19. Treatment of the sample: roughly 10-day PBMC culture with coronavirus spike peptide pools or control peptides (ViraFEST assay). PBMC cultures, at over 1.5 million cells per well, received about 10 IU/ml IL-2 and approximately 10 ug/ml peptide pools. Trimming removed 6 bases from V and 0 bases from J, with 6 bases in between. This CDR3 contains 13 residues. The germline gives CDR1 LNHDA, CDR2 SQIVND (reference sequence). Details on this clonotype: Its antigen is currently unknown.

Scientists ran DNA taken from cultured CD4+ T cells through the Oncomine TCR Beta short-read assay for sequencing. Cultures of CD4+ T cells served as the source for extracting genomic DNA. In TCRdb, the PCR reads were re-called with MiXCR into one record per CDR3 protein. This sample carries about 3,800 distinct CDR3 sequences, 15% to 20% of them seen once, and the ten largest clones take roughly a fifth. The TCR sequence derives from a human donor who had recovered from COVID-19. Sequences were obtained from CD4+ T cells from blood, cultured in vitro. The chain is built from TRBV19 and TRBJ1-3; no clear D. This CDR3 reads CASRQSSGNTIYF. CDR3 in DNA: TGTGCCAGTAGACAGTCCTCTGGAAACACCATATATTTT.